These 16 T cell receptor beta chains were sequenced from one sample in a study of shared clonotypes between healthy human individuals. The assay was immunoSEQ multiplex PCR, and TCRdb's table has in-frame clones only and misses some. The data show about 750,000 clones, 80% to 95% seen once. In the naive CD8 group, cells lacked CD45RO and were positively selected for CCR7, so terminally differentiated effector memory CD45RA+ cells were left out. The sample consisted of naive CD8+ T cells sorted from blood. These TCRs come from a man aged 25-45 years in good health.

The chain joins TRBV7-9 to TRBJ2-5; tentative D call: TRBD2 (6 bases). The CDR3 covers 16 residues. The germline V gene encodes CDR1 SEHNR and CDR2 FQNEAQ (reference sequence). V shed 5 bases and J shed 5 bases, with 21 bases lying between them. CDR3 bases: TGTGCCAGCAGCCATCCCGGGGTACTAGCCGGTGAGACCCAGTACTTC. Protein sequence: CASSHPGVLAGETQYF.

The rearrangement links TRBV7-3 to TRBJ2-5; D is unresolved. This CDR3 is built from 13 residues. The germline CDR1 and CDR2 sequences are SGHTA and FQGTGA. V was shortened by 8 bases and J by 3 bases, with 13 bases between the two germline ends. Written as DNA, the CDR3 is TGTGCCAGCTCAAGACGGCCCAAAGAGACCCAGTACTTC. It codes for CASSRRPKETQYF.

The chain recombines TRBV25-1 with TRBJ1-5; D is possibly TRBD1 (5 bases). V gave up 7 bases and J gave up 7 bases, with 14 bases separating them. The CDR3 contains 13 residues. Germline CDR1 is MGHDK and CDR2 is SYGVNS. CDR3 in DNA: TGTGCCAGCAACCAGGGCTTAGGGCAGCCCCAGCATTTT. Residues: CASNQGLGQPQHF. Variable domain in full (rest from reference TRBV25-1 and TRBJ1-5): EADIYQTPRYLVIGTGKKITLECSQTMGHDKMYWYQQDPGMELHLIHYSYGVNSTEKGDLSSESTVSRIRTEHFPLTLESARPSHTSQYLCASNQGLGQPQHFGDGTRLSIL.

This chain connects TRBV11-2 to TRBJ2-7; no reliable D call. CDR3 length equals 13 residues. Germline V gene lookup returns CDR1 SGHAT and CDR2 FQNNGV. Trimming stripped 1 base from V and 7 bases from J, with 11 bases between. CDR3 sequence: CASSLVGPREQYF. In DNA, the CDR3 is TGTGCCAGCAGCTTAGTAGGCCCGAGGGAGCAGTACTTC.

The sample holds a few counts of this clone. The V gene is TRBV10-2, the J gene TRBJ2-3; 12 nucleotides agree with TRBD2. The CDR3 has 14 residues. J lost 2 bases, V lost 10 bases, and 4 bases had no gene match. CDR1 and CDR2 (germline): WSHSY, SAAADI. Here the CDR3 reads CATGLAGPTDTQYF. CDR3 coding DNA: TGCGCCACCGGACTAGCGGGACCCACAGATACGCAGTATTTT.

As to this clone: This CDR3 is also generated by other DNA sequences in the sample. The rearrangement uses TRBV27 and TRBJ2-7, with D perhaps matching TRBD2 (5 bases). V dropped 2 bases and J dropped 0 bases, with 8 bases sitting between them. Germline V CDR1 and CDR2: MNHEY, SMNVEV (reference sequence). CDR3 length: 14 residues. CDR3 bases: TGTGCCAGCAGTTTACAAGGGAGCTCCTACGAGCAGTACTTC. Amino acid sequence: CASSLQGSSYEQYF.

This sequence joins TRBV5-1 and TRBJ2-2, with 7 bases identical to TRBD1. This CDR3 contains 16 residues. Trimming cost V 0 bases and J 0 bases; bases outside gene matches: 2. The germline V gene has CDR1 SGHRS and CDR2 YFSETQ. DNA for the CDR3: TGCGCCAGCAGCTTGGCTGGGACAGCGAACACCGGGGAGCTGTTTTTT. Protein product: CASSLAGTANTGELFF. The variable domain in full, with the rest retrieved from reference TRBV5-1 and TRBJ2-2, is KAGVTQTPRYLIKTRGQQVTLSCSPISGHRSVSWYQQTPGQGLQFLFEYFSETQRNKGNFPGRFSGRQFSNSRSEMNVSTLELGDSALYLCASSLAGTANTGELFFGEGSRLTVL.

This clone appeared a single time. This sample includes further DNA sequences coding for the same CDR3. The V and J genes are TRBV6-5 and TRBJ2-2; D gene ambiguous. This CDR3 contains 12 residues. Between the trimmed V and J ends, which lost 0 bases and 6 bases, there was a span of 2 bases. Germline V gives CDR1 MNHEY, CDR2 SVGAGI. CDR3 sequence: CASSYSPGELFF. CDR3 DNA: TGTGCCAGCAGTTACTCACCCGGGGAGCTGTTTTTT.

The chain is built from TRBV6-5 and TRBJ2-7, with D perhaps matching TRBD2 (6 bases). This CDR3 comprises 15 residues. V lost 6 bases and J 2 bases, leaving 17 bases between the germline ends. Germline V gene lookup returns CDR1 MNHEY and CDR2 SVGAGI. As DNA, the CDR3 is TGTGCCAGCAGGCAAATATCGGGAGCCGCCTACGAGCAGTACTTC. Translating it yields CASRQISGAAYEQYF.

The chain recombines TRBV6-1 with TRBJ2-7; the D gene is possibly TRBD2 (5 bases). Trimming left V 0 bases short and J 4 bases short, with 7 bases between. Germline loops: CDR1 MNHNS, CDR2 SASEGT. The CDR3 loop spans 13 amino acids. The CDR3 region has the DNA TGTGCCAGCAGTGAAGCCGGGGTATACGAGCAGTACTTC. It yields the protein CASSEAGVYEQYF.

The V gene is TRBV28, the J gene TRBJ2-7; possible D gene TRBD1, 6 bases. V was clipped by 4 bases and J by 3 bases, with 13 bases between them. Germline CDR1 and CDR2: MDHEN and SYDVKM. The CDR3 runs 14 residues. The CDR3 loop is CASSSQGLYYEQYF. Here the CDR3 DNA reads TGTGCCAGCAGTTCGCAGGGGTTATACTACGAGCAGTACTTC.

This clone was seen a few times. The V gene is TRBV6-5, the J gene TRBJ2-1, with D possibly matching TRBD2 (5 bases). CDR1 and CDR2 from the germline V gene are MNHEY and SVGAGI. V shed 5 bases and J shed 3 bases, with 8 bases lying between them. The CDR3 is 13 residues long. The CDR3 spells CASSPDYYNEQFF. The CDR3 DNA reads as TGTGCCAGCAGTCCTGACTACTACAATGAGCAGTTCTTC.

The chain carries TRBV18 and TRBJ2-1, with D possibly being TRBD1 (5 bases). Between the trimmed V and J ends, which lost 6 bases and 8 bases, there was a span of 20 bases. Germline loops: CDR1 KGHSH, CDR2 LQKENI. This CDR3 region has 15 residues. The CDR3 nucleotides are TGTGCCAGCTCGTTCTTACACGGTAGGGGCTATGAGCAGTTCTTC. Translating gives CASSFLHGRGYEQFF.

The gene calls are TRBV7-9 and TRBJ1-1; D is possibly TRBD1 (5 bases). There are 16 residues in the CDR3. Germline V lookup: CDR1 SEHNR, CDR2 FQNEAQ (reference sequence). Deletions cut 6 bases from V and 5 bases from J, with 22 bases between. CDR3: CASSYPTGGVQTEAFF. DNA of the CDR3: TGTGCCAGCAGTTATCCCACCGGGGGGGTACAAACTGAAGCTTTCTTT.

The CDR3 coding sequence is TGTGCCAGCAGCCGCAGGGGCTCCGGGAGTCGTCCCTACAATGAGCAGTTCTTC. Translated: CASSRRGSGSRPYNEQFF. The chain joins TRBV7-2 to TRBJ2-1; D might be TRBD1 or TRBD2, each matching 6 bases. V dropped 5 bases and J dropped 2 bases, with 22 bases sitting between them. The CDR3 has 18 amino acids. CDR1 and CDR2 from the germline V gene are SGHTA and FQGNSA. The full variable domain, completed using reference TRBV7-2 and TRBJ2-1, is GAGVSQSPSNKVTEKGKDVELRCDPISGHTALYWYRQSLGQGLEFLIYFQGNSAPDKSGLPSDRFSAERTGGSVSTLTIQRTQQEDSAVYLCASSRRGSGSRPYNEQFFGPGTRLTVL.

The V gene is TRBV4-3, the J gene TRBJ2-3, with 8 bases fitting TRBD1. Germline-derived CDR1 and CDR2 are LGHNA and YSLEER. The length of the CDR3 is 16 residues. J gave up 2 bases and V 1 base, and 5 bases lay outside the gene matches. The CDR3 loop reads CASSQVPGGFTDTQYF. In DNA form, the CDR3 reads TGCGCCAGCAGCCAAGTCCCAGGGGGCTTCACAGATACGCAGTATTTT.